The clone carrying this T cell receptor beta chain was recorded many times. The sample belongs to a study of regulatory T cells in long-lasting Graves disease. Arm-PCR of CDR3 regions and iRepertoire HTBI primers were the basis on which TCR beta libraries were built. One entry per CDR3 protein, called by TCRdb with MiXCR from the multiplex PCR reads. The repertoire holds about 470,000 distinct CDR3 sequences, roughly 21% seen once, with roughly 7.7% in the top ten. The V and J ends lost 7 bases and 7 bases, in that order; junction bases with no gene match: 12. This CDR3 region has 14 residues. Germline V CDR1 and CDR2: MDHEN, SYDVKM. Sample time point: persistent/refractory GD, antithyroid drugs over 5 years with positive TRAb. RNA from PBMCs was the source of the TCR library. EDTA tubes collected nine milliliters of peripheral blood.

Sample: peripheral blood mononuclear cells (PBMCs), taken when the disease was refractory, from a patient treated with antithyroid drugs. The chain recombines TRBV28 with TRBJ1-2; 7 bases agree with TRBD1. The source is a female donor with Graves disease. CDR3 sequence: CASNLGAGGLGYTF. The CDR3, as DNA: TGTGCCAGCAACTTGGGGGCAGGGGGGCTTGGCTACACCTTC.